Below, 28 T cell receptor beta chains from the same sample are listed, as sequenced in a study of beta chain features in type 1 diabetes. Study-wide results and limits: Within each of all four CD4+ subsets, Type 1 diabetes patients had TCRB CDR3s that were moderately but significantly shorter.

cDNA synthesis used the whole RNA isolate, giving expressed TCRB sequences. Clones were read by immunoSEQ multiplex PCR, and TCRdb kept only the in-frame ones, dropping some. The sample carries under 850,000 clones, roughly 12% recorded once. Their antigen targets remain unknown. Sequenced material: naive CD4+ T cells from blood. Receptors were obtained from a man between 18 and 29 years old with type 1 diabetes.

The chain joins TRBV5-1 to TRBJ2-7, with D possibly TRBD1 on 6 matching bases. The germline V and J ends were trimmed by 0 bases and 9 bases, with 13 bases remaining between them. Germline CDR1 SGHRS, CDR2 YFSETQ. The CDR3 spans 13 residues. The CDR3 DNA follows: TGCGCCAGCAGCTTGGAACCACAGGGCGGGCAGTACTTC. Translation: CASSLEPQGGQYF.

The sample holds one count of this clone. The rearrangement uses TRBV30 and TRBJ2-3, with 8 bases fitting TRBD2. In germline, CDR1 is GTSNPN, CDR2 SVGIG (reference sequence). The CDR3 is 15 residues long. Trimming took 1 base from V and 1 from J; bases not matched to a gene: 4. The CDR3 sequence: CAWSAPGGGTDTQYF. CDR3 DNA sequence: TGTGCCTGGAGTGCCCCGGGAGGGGGCACAGATACGCAGTATTTT.

For this clone: The identical CDR3 is also encoded by other nucleotide sequences in the sample. The chain has TRBV18 and TRBJ2-7; 11 bases fit TRBD2. V shed 3 bases, J shed 5 bases, and the junction held 6 bases outside the gene matches. Germline V gives CDR1 KGHSH, CDR2 LQKENI. This CDR3 is built from 15 residues. The CDR3 protein is CASSPPSGGWNEQYF. Here the CDR3 DNA reads TGTGCCAGCTCACCGCCTAGCGGGGGGTGGAACGAGCAGTACTTC.

The DNA for the CDR3 is TGCGCCAGCAGCCCGACAGGGATCTCTGGGGCCAACGTCCTGACTTTC. Translating gives CASSPTGISGANVLTF. V gene TRBV4-1 combines with J gene TRBJ2-6; 7 bases are shared with TRBD1. The CDR3 is 16 residues long. Germline values: CDR1 MGHRA, CDR2 YSYEKL. The V gene end was trimmed by 4 bases and the J gene end by 0 bases; junction bases not matched to a gene: 3.

The CDR3 spells CASIRTENTEAFF. DNA for the CDR3: TGTGCCAGTATAAGGACAGAGAACACTGAAGCTTTCTTT. The chain uses TRBV19 and TRBJ1-1, with a tentative D call TRBD1 (6 bases). V gave up 7 bases and J gave up 1 base, with 10 bases separating them. The CDR3 spans 13 residues. Per the germline V gene, CDR1 is LNHDA and CDR2 is SQIVND (reference sequence).

This chain connects TRBV4-1 to TRBJ1-3, with 7 bases identical to TRBD1. Germline V CDR1 and CDR2: MGHRA, YSYEKL. The CDR3 has 17 residues. V shed 3 bases, J shed 1 base, and the junction held 9 bases outside the gene matches. The CDR3 DNA reads TGCGCCAGCAGCCAGGGGGACAGAAGGACGTCTGGAAACACCATATATTTT. Protein product: CASSQGDRRTSGNTIYF.

The chain couples TRBV30 to TRBJ2-7; 8 bases are a match to TRBD1. CDR3 length: 15 residues. Germline CDR1 GTSNPN, CDR2 SVGIG (reference sequence). V was clipped by 2 bases and J by 6 bases; unmatched bases: 12. CDR3 DNA sequence: TGTGCCTGGAGTCTCCACCCGGACAGGGCTAGCGAGCAGTACTTC. Translating it yields CAWSLHPDRASEQYF.

The chain uses TRBV25-1 and TRBJ1-4; D gene ambiguous. The CDR3 length is 15 residues. Trimming pared 1 base from V and 7 bases from J, leaving 13 bases between. Germline V gene sequence: CDR1 MGHDK, CDR2 SYGVNS. The CDR3 bases are TGTGCCAGCAGTGAATTAGGTGAGGGCGGTGAAAAACTGTTTTTT. Encoded protein: CASSELGEGGEKLFF.

In its sample, this clone was seen a few times. The chain recombines TRBV6-1 with TRBJ2-5; TRBD2 might be the D (6 bases). CDR1 MNHNS and CDR2 SASEGT come from the germline V gene. V lost 2 bases to trimming and J lost 5 bases, with 15 bases between them. This CDR3 spans 15 amino acids. The CDR3: CASSELGTLWETQYF. CDR3 coding DNA: TGTGCCAGCAGTGAACTCGGGACTTTGTGGGAGACCCAGTACTTC.

This clone has a handful of counts. This chain joins TRBV7-9 and TRBJ2-5, with D hard to call. The CDR3 covers 13 residues. V gave up 5 bases and J gave up 3 bases, with 10 bases separating them. Per the germline V gene, CDR1 is SEHNR and CDR2 is FQNEAQ (reference sequence). CDR3 sequence reads: CASSRGPEETQYF. The CDR3 nucleotides read TGTGCCAGCAGCCGAGGCCCGGAAGAGACCCAGTACTTC.

The chain uses TRBV19 and TRBJ2-7; 10 bases agree with TRBD1. Trimming took 8 bases from V and 9 from J; bases not matched to a gene: 4. The CDR3 sequence is 11 residues long. The germline CDR1 and CDR2 sequences are LNHDA and SQIVND (reference sequence). The DNA for the CDR3 is TGTGCCAGTGGGACAGGGGATGTGCAGTACTTC. It encodes CASGTGDVQYF.

This clone was seen a few times. The chain recombines TRBV11-3 with TRBJ2-5; TRBD2 might be the D (6 bases). The CDR3 length is 16 residues. Trimming pared 10 bases from V and 2 bases from J, leaving 23 bases between. Germline CDR1 is SGHNT and CDR2 is YENEEA. DNA for the CDR3: TGTGCCACCGCCGCTTCCGATCAAGGAGGGCAAGAGACCCAGTACTTC. Protein sequence: CATAASDQGGQETQYF. The entire variable domain, with the rest obtained from reference TRBV11-3 and TRBJ2-5, is as follows: EAGVVQSPRYKIIEKKQPVAFWCNPISGHNTLYWYLQNLGQGPELLIRYENEEAVDDSQLPKDRFSAERLKGVDSTLKIQPAELGDSAVYLCATAASDQGGQETQYFGPGTRLLVL.

About this clone: At one boundary the junction diverges from the germline segment, which might be a read error. This sequence joins TRBV7-9 and TRBJ1-1; no definite D call. This CDR3 region has 15 residues. Per the germline V gene, CDR1 is SEHNR and CDR2 is FQNEAQ (reference sequence). The chain's CDR3 is CASTLRGQANTEAFF. As DNA, the CDR3 is TGTGCCAGCACCTTACGCGGGCAGGCGAACACTGAAGCTTTCTTT.

Only a few counts were recorded for this clone. V usage is TRBV29-1 and J usage is TRBJ2-3; a possible D gene is TRBD2 (5 bases). Germline loops: CDR1 SQVTM, CDR2 ANQGSEA. CDR3 length: 13 residues. Trimming took off 0 bases at V and 6 bases at J, with 10 bases between the two ends. The CDR3 DNA reads TGCAGCGTTGAAGAACGGGGTGCGGATACGCAGTATTTT. Translating it yields CSVEERGADTQYF.

This CDR3 is CASSLEPSGPVTDTQYF. The CDR3 nucleotides read TGTGCCAGCAGCTTGGAGCCTAGCGGGCCTGTCACAGATACGCAGTATTTT. The rearrangement uses TRBV5-5 and TRBJ2-3; 8 bases agree with TRBD2. CDR3 length: 17 residues. Trimming removed 0 bases from V and 2 bases from J; junction bases left unmatched: 8. Germline assignment: CDR1 SGHKS and CDR2 YYEKEE (reference sequence).

This clone has just a few counts. V gene TRBV7-9 combines with J gene TRBJ2-3; 8 nucleotides match TRBD2. The trim removed 2 bases at V and 2 bases at J, leaving 6 bases unmatched. CDR1 SEHNR and CDR2 FQNEAQ come from the germline V gene (reference sequence). This CDR3 contains 16 residues. CDR3 DNA sequence: TGTGCCAGCAGCTTAATCGCAGCGGGGGACACAGATACGCAGTATTTT. Protein sequence: CASSLIAAGDTDTQYF.

This clone has just a few counts. The chain links TRBV28 to TRBJ2-1, with 9 bases that match TRBD1. The germline V gene encodes CDR1 MDHEN and CDR2 SYDVKM. V lost 6 bases to trimming and J lost 0 bases; unmatched junction nucleotides: 6. The length of the CDR3 is 16 residues. For the CDR3, the DNA is TGTGCCAGCAGGACAGGGGGAATTAGCTCCTACAATGAGCAGTTCTTC. It translates to CASRTGGISSYNEQFF.

This clone has only a few counts. V usage is TRBV5-6 and J usage is TRBJ1-2; 8 bases match TRBD1. The V gene's germline CDR1 is SGHDT and CDR2 YYEEEE. V shed 0 bases, J shed 7 bases, and the junction held 5 bases outside the gene matches. This CDR3 has 14 residues. The CDR3 region has the DNA TGTGCCAGCAGCTTGGCCACGACAGGGGTTGGCTACACCTTC. This sequence encodes CASSLATTGVGYTF.

The chain joins TRBV20-1 to TRBJ2-5; D may correspond to TRBD1 or TRBD2 (5 bases each). V was shortened by 6 bases and J by 7 bases, with 12 bases between the two germline ends. This CDR3 contains 11 residues. In germline, CDR1 is DFQATT, CDR2 SNEGSKA (reference sequence). The CDR3 region is CSALTGGTQYF. CDR3 nucleotides: TGCAGTGCCCTGACTGGGGGGACCCAGTACTTC.

This chain connects TRBV5-4 to TRBJ2-1, with no clear D. The CDR3 is 12 residues long. Germline assignment: CDR1 SGHNT and CDR2 YYREEE (reference sequence). Deletions cut 4 bases from V and 9 bases from J, with 11 bases between. As DNA, the CDR3 is TGTGCCAGCAGCCGCCTGGTGGGTGAGCAGTTCTTC. It translates to CASSRLVGEQFF.

The chain links TRBV6-5 to TRBJ2-3; no definite D call. V lost 2 bases, J lost 2 bases, and 8 bases lay in between. There are 14 residues in the CDR3. Germline V gene data show CDR1 as MNHEY and CDR2 as SVGAGI. The CDR3 loop is CASSYKQSTDTQYF. In DNA, the CDR3 is TGTGCCAGCAGTTACAAGCAGTCCACAGATACGCAGTATTTT.

The chain recombines TRBV6-6 with TRBJ2-7, with 8 bases matching TRBD1. This CDR3 is built from 13 residues. Trimming cost V 4 bases and J 5 bases; bases outside gene matches: 4. The germline CDR1 and CDR2 sequences are MNHNY and SVGAGI (reference sequence). The CDR3: CASSSGQGDEQYF. In DNA form, the CDR3 reads TGTGCCAGCAGTTCCGGACAGGGTGACGAGCAGTACTTC.

V usage is TRBV27 and J usage is TRBJ2-3; 9 nucleotides line up with TRBD2. V gave up 6 bases and J gave up 1 base; unmatched junction bases: 8. Germline CDR1 MNHEY, CDR2 SMNVEV (reference sequence). CDR3 length equals 16 residues. Here the CDR3 reads CASRALQRGGTDTQYF. CDR3 in DNA: TGTGCCAGCAGAGCCCTACAGCGGGGGGGCACAGATACGCAGTATTTT.

The DNA for the CDR3 is TGTGCCAGCAGCTTAAACGGGGGCTCCTACAATGAGCAGTTCTTC. Protein: CASSLNGGSYNEQFF. The chain carries TRBV7-2 and TRBJ2-1, with D maybe TRBD2 (6 bases). With 2 bases removed from V and 0 bases from J, the gap between germline ends came to 8 bases. The CDR3 spans 15 residues. Germline CDR1 reads SGHTA; CDR2 reads FQGNSA.

The V gene is TRBV5-4, the J gene TRBJ2-7, with D possibly being TRBD1 (6 bases). The CDR3 spans 14 residues. Germline lookup yields CDR1 SGHNT and CDR2 YYREEE (reference sequence). Trimming removed 4 bases from V and 4 bases from J, with 15 bases in between. CDR3 sequence reads: CASSQDSAIYEQYF. The CDR3, as DNA: TGTGCCAGCAGCCAGGACAGTGCGATATACGAGCAGTACTTC.

J is TRBJ2-3 and V is TRBV2; D is ambiguous. Germline V gene data show CDR1 as SNHLY and CDR2 as FYNNEI. The V gene lost 5 bases and the J gene lost 3 bases, with 15 bases spanning the gap. The CDR3 extends over 15 amino acids. DNA for the CDR3: TGTGCCAGCAGTCCGATGCCCTACCCAACAGATACGCAGTATTTT. Translated, it gives CASSPMPYPTDTQYF.

The chain recombines TRBV13 with TRBJ2-5; 9 bases fit TRBD2. V was pared by 5 bases and J by 1 base, with 11 bases of the junction left unmatched. The germline CDR1 and CDR2 sequences are PRHDT and FYEKMQ (reference sequence). The length of the CDR3 is 17 residues. The CDR3 DNA sequence: TGTGCCAGCAGCCCCCCCCAGCTAGCGGGGATCCAAGAGACCCAGTACTTC. Its protein product is CASSPPQLAGIQETQYF.

The chain links TRBV27 to TRBJ1-1; possible D gene TRBD1, 5 bases. Germline V gene sequence: CDR1 MNHEY, CDR2 SMNVEV (reference sequence). The CDR3 contains 15 residues. Trimming stripped 6 bases from V and 3 bases from J, with 17 bases between. The CDR3 reads CASRRTNRRDTEAFF. In DNA, the CDR3 is TGTGCCAGCAGACGGACTAACAGGAGGGACACTGAAGCTTTCTTT.